The entry below gives a single T cell receptor beta chain sequence along with its context. Its antigen is currently unknown. Libraries were made from TCR beta cDNA, and they carried unique molecular identifiers. TCRdb independently ran MiXCR on the PCR reads; one entry per CDR3 protein. This sample has about 560,000 distinct CDR3 sequences, with 44% found just once. This specimen comes from a study of post-analysis software for immune sequencing data. Trimming took 0 bases from V and 9 from J; bases not matched to a gene: 10. Germline assignment: CDR1 DFQATT and CDR2 SNEGSKA (reference sequence). The CDR3 length is 15 residues. The study, taken as a whole, reports: A handful of TRBV segments were significantly more frequent in patients than in controls. TRBV5-6, TRBV5-1 and TRBV20-1 were among these segments. The F measure placed samples prepared in the same batch into strongly shared clusters.

This clonotype was sampled from a girl between 10 and 17 years old with multiple sclerosis. What was sequenced was blood. This chain links TRBV20-1 with TRBJ2-3, with 9 bases identical to TRBD2. The CDR3 DNA sequence: TGCAGTGCTAGAGATCTGGCGACTAGCGGTAGGACGCAGTATTTT. Translation: CSARDLATSGRTQYF.